This T cell receptor beta chain stems from a study of cytomegalovirus exposure and HLA in healthy donors. The study's findings and limits: Several V segments, TRBV6-2 and TRBV6-3 among them, could not be told apart and were dropped.

PCR employed 60 Vbeta and 13 Jbeta primers. The method was immunoSEQ multiplex PCR; TCRdb's version includes in-frame clones alone and lacks a portion of them. The table shows approximately 150,000 clones, with approximately 84% occurring only once. As regards this clone: No antigen is known for it.

This CDR3 region has 16 residues. The V and J ends lost 3 bases and 4 bases, in that order; junction bases with no gene match: 6. Germline values: CDR1 SGHRS, CDR2 YFSETQ. This clonotype originated in a woman aged 40 to 49 in good health and CMV-seronegative. Material: PBMCs. V is TRBV5-1 and J is TRBJ2-7; TRBD2 aligns across 14 bases. The CDR3 nucleotides read TGCGCCAGCAGCTCCCGGACTAGCGGGGGGCCTTACGAGCAGTACTTC. Translated: CASSSRTSGGPYEQYF.